This T cell receptor beta chain came from a study of cytomegalovirus exposure and HLA in healthy donors. Losses at the gene ends were 6 bases for V and 0 bases for J; bases not matched to a gene: 8. The length of the CDR3 is 18 residues. CDR1 is LGHNT and CDR2 is FRNRAP in the germline V gene. In this sample, this clone turned up many times. The PCR ran on 60 Vbeta and 13 Jbeta primers. The protocol was immunoSEQ multiplex PCR, while the TCRdb copy is restricted to in-frame clones and leaves out a portion. Here the sample spans 100,000 to 150,000 clones, 80% being singletons. This TCR was recovered from a woman in her thirties or forties in good health and CMV-seronegative. V usage is TRBV12-5 and J usage is TRBJ2-6; 10 positions match TRBD2. Sequencing input: PBMCs. The CDR3 bases are TGTGCTAGTGGCCAACTAGCGGGGACTCTCTCTGGGGCCAACGTCCTGACTTTC. Translated: CASGQLAGTLSGANVLTF.